The 24 T cell receptor beta chains below all came from one sample that was sequenced in a study of blood T cell repertoires in COVID-19. TCRdb keeps only in-frame clones here, not all; method: immunoSEQ multiplex PCR. The data hold 300,000 or so clones, with around 83% observed a single time. Sequenced input: peripheral blood. The source of these receptors is a woman between 50 and 59 years old with acute or convalescent COVID-19.

This chain links TRBV29-1 with TRBJ2-1, with TRBD1 identical over 7 bases. Per germline, CDR1 SQVTM and CDR2 ANQGSEA. The trim removed 1 base at V and 5 bases at J, leaving 5 bases unmatched. This CDR3 has 14 residues. CDR3 sequence reads: CSVEARDRHNEQFF. CDR3 sequence (DNA): TGCAGCGTTGAAGCCAGGGACAGACACAATGAGCAGTTCTTC.

The chain carries TRBV5-6 and TRBJ2-5; D gene uncertain. V lost 0 bases and J lost 5, with 14 bases in between. This CDR3 spans 15 amino acids. CDR1 and CDR2 (germline): SGHDT, YYEEEE. CDR3 loop: CASSLVPSLGETQYF. CDR3 DNA: TGTGCCAGCAGCTTGGTCCCAAGCCTCGGGGAGACCCAGTACTTC.

The rearrangement links TRBV5-1 to TRBJ2-7, with a tentative D call TRBD1 (6 bases). V was clipped by 2 bases and J by 1 base, with 10 bases between them. The CDR3 extends over 14 amino acids. CDR1 and CDR2 from the germline V gene are SGHRS and YFSETQ. CDR3 amino acids: CASSLPDSSYEQYV. CDR3 nucleotides: TGCGCCAGCAGCTTACCGGACAGTTCCTACGAGCAGTACGTC.

V usage is TRBV18 and J usage is TRBJ2-2; tentative D call: TRBD2 (5 bases). Germline loops: CDR1 KGHSH, CDR2 LQKENI. V lost 3 bases, J lost 5 bases, and 13 bases lay in between. CDR3 length: 15 residues. CDR3 loop: CASSPLWGATGELFF. The CDR3 coding sequence is TGTGCCAGCTCACCCCTTTGGGGAGCTACCGGGGAGCTGTTTTTT.

The gene calls are TRBV28 and TRBJ1-1; 9 bases are shared with TRBD1. Germline lookup yields CDR1 MDHEN and CDR2 SYDVKM. This CDR3 region has 15 residues. With V trimmed by 6 bases and J by 4 bases, 9 bases remained unmatched. The CDR3 spells CASRLPGQGGTEAFF. The CDR3 DNA sequence: TGTGCCAGCAGGCTACCGGGACAGGGAGGCACTGAAGCTTTCTTT.

CDR3 bases: TGTGCCACCAGTGATTTTCGGCAGGGGGCCACCGGGGAGCTGTTTTTT. It is translated as CATSDFRQGATGELFF. The chain employs TRBV24-1 and TRBJ2-2; 8 bases fit TRBD1. The CDR3 spans 16 residues. CDR1 is KGHDR, CDR2 SFDVKD, per germline. Trimming removed 1 base from V and 4 bases from J; junction bases left unmatched: 4.

About this clone: Other DNA variants within this sample encode the same CDR3. The V and J genes are TRBV5-1 and TRBJ2-3, with D possibly TRBD1 on 6 matching bases. Germline CDR1 reads SGHRS; CDR2 reads YFSETQ. Trimming took off 4 bases at V and 2 bases at J, with 11 bases between the two ends. The CDR3 consists of 14 residues. The CDR3, as DNA: TGCGCCAGCAGCCTCGGACAGTCCACAGATACGCAGTATTTT. It translates to CASSLGQSTDTQYF.

The V gene is TRBV6-1, the J gene TRBJ2-7; D possibly corresponds to TRBD1 (6 bases). The V end was cut by 3 bases, the J end by 2 bases, with 17 bases between. Germline V gene lookup returns CDR1 MNHNS and CDR2 SASEGT. CDR3 length: 16 residues. The CDR3 DNA is TGTGCCAGCAGTGAGCTTCGACAGGAGGAAACCTACGAGCAGTACTTC. Residues: CASSELRQEETYEQYF.

The chain employs TRBV19 and TRBJ2-7, with 10 bases identical to TRBD2. CDR3 length: 18 amino acids. Germline V gene lookup returns CDR1 LNHDA and CDR2 SQIVND (reference sequence). V lost 8 bases and J lost 2; bases outside the gene matches: 18. The CDR3: CASSPRGRLAGVTYEQYF. CDR3 in DNA: TGTGCCAGTTCTCCCCGGGGCCGACTAGCGGGTGTAACCTACGAGCAGTACTTC. Using reference TRBV19 and TRBJ2-7 for the parts outside the CDR3, the full variable domain is DGGITQSPKYLFRKEGQNVTLSCEQNLNHDAMYWYRQDPGQGLRLIYYSQIVNDFQKGDIAEGYSVSREKKESFPLTVTSAQKNPTAFYLCASSPRGRLAGVTYEQYFGPGTRLTVT.

This clone was observed a single time. The genes are TRBV12-3 or TRBV12-4 and TRBJ2-5; D is uncertain. Trimming removed 3 bases at V and 5 bases at J, with 7 bases between. CDR3 size: 12 residues. The CDR3 DNA is TGTGCCAGCAGTTTCTGGGCCGAGACCCAGTACTTC. It codes for CASSFWAETQYF.

The chain links TRBV7-2 to TRBJ2-7; 8 positions agree with TRBD1. The germline CDR1 and CDR2 sequences are SGHTA and FQGNSA. This CDR3 contains 13 residues. Trimming cost V 5 bases and J 6 bases; bases outside gene matches: 6. This CDR3 reads CASSATGGGEQYF. The DNA for the CDR3 is TGTGCCAGCAGCGCAACAGGGGGAGGCGAGCAGTACTTC.

This chain joins TRBV6-5 and TRBJ1-2; tentatively, D is TRBD1 (5 bases). CDR3 length: 14 amino acids. The V end lost 5 bases, the J end lost 4 bases, and 14 bases lay between the germline ends. Germline lookup yields CDR1 MNHEY and CDR2 SVGAGI. CDR3 sequence: CASSPNQGSYGYTF. The CDR3 coding sequence is TGTGCCAGCAGTCCAAATCAGGGTAGCTATGGCTACACCTTC.

This chain connects TRBV2 to TRBJ2-5; 8 nucleotides align to TRBD1. With V trimmed by 5 bases and J by 9 bases, 2 bases remained unmatched. Germline CDR1 is SNHLY and CDR2 is FYNNEI. CDR3 length: 11 amino acids. The CDR3 spells CASSPGQAQYF. The CDR3 bases are TGTGCCAGCAGTCCGGGACAGGCCCAGTACTTC.

The chain uses TRBV20-1 and TRBJ1-2; D is possibly TRBD1 (5 bases). The CDR3 totals 11 residues. Trimming took 8 bases from V and 6 from J, leaving 13 bases between them. Germline V CDR1 and CDR2: DFQATT, SNEGSKA (reference sequence). Here the CDR3 reads CSPRRGHGYTF. As DNA, the CDR3 is TGCAGTCCTCGGAGGGGACATGGCTACACCTTC.

As concerns this clone: The sample contains more than one DNA sequence encoding this CDR3. This chain connects TRBV6-4 to TRBJ1-1, with TRBD1 as a possible D gene (5 bases). Germline values: CDR1 MRHNA, CDR2 SNTAGT. This CDR3 is 13 amino acids long. The V end was cut by 3 bases, the J end by 4 bases, with 9 bases between. The CDR3 DNA sequence: TGTGCCAGCAGTGAGGGGCGCGGCACTGAAGCTTTCTTT. It specifies CASSEGRGTEAFF.

The chain uses TRBV5-1 and TRBJ1-2; the D is unclear. Germline values: CDR1 SGHRS, CDR2 YFSETQ. With 4 bases removed from V and 3 bases from J, the gap between germline ends came to 10 bases. CDR3 length: 13 residues. This chain's CDR3 is CASSDTVDYGYTF. CDR3 DNA: TGCGCCAGCAGCGACACAGTGGACTATGGCTACACCTTC.

This chain links TRBV11-2 with TRBJ2-5; TRBD1 might be the D (6 bases). The V end was cut by 8 bases, the J end by 2 bases, with 15 bases between. CDR3 length: 14 amino acids. The germline CDR1 and CDR2 sequences are SGHAT and FQNNGV. The CDR3 region has the DNA TGTGCCAGCTCCCCCGGGACAATACAAGAGACCCAGTACTTC. Its translation: CASSPGTIQETQYF.

The rearrangement links TRBV6-5 to TRBJ2-7; a weak D match, TRBD1 (7 bases). Deletions cut 7 bases from V and 2 bases from J, with 18 bases between. Germline V gene data show CDR1 as MNHEY and CDR2 as SVGAGI. This CDR3 is built from 15 residues. CDR3 nucleotide sequence: TGTGCCAGCACGCGACAGGGAGGTCAGACCTACGAGCAGTACTTC. The encoded protein is CASTRQGGQTYEQYF.

The chain joins TRBV24-1 to TRBJ2-3, with D hard to call. CDR1 is KGHDR, CDR2 SFDVKD, per germline. The CDR3 is 13 amino acids. The V end was cut by 0 bases, the J end by 5 bases, with 5 bases between. CDR3 amino acids: CATSDLSGDTQYF. CDR3 sequence (DNA): TGTGCCACCAGTGATTTGTCCGGAGATACGCAGTATTTT.

The rearrangement uses TRBV7-3 and TRBJ2-7, with a weak D call TRBD2 (5 bases). Per the germline V gene, CDR1 is SGHTA and CDR2 is FQGTGA. The CDR3 contains 14 residues. Trimming pared 0 bases from V and 4 bases from J, leaving 10 bases between. The CDR3 sequence: CASSLTGPGYEQYF. The DNA of the CDR3 is TGTGCCAGCAGCTTAACCGGTCCGGGGTACGAGCAGTACTTC. Full variable domain (rest looked up from reference TRBV7-3 and TRBJ2-7): GAGVSQTPSNKVTEKGKYVELRCDPISGHTALYWYRQSLGQGPEFLIYFQGTGAADDSGLPNDRFFAVRPEGSVSTLKIQRTERGDSAVYLCASSLTGPGYEQYFGPGTRLTVT.

The sample holds one count of this clone. The chain links TRBV10-3 to TRBJ1-1; D gene unclear. Trimming stripped 0 bases from V and 1 base from J, with 3 bases between. The CDR3 extends over 13 amino acids. Germline CDR1 is ENHRY and CDR2 is SYGVKD. This CDR3 reads CAISESRNTEAFF. The CDR3 DNA reads as TGTGCCATCAGTGAGTCGCGGAACACTGAAGCTTTCTTT.

The chain carries TRBV5-6 and TRBJ2-7, with a possible D match to TRBD2 (7 bases). The CDR3 contains 14 residues. The germline gives CDR1 SGHDT, CDR2 YYEEEE. The V end lost 0 bases, the J end lost 7 bases, and 14 bases lay between the germline ends. The CDR3 reads CASSLVGGRKEQYV. CDR3 nucleotide sequence: TGTGCCAGCAGCTTGGTGGGGGGGCGGAAAGAGCAGTACGTC.

The chain carries TRBV9 and TRBJ2-1; weak D call: TRBD1 (5 bases). V was clipped by 1 base and J by 6 bases, with 8 bases between them. The CDR3 covers 13 residues. Germline V gene data show CDR1 as SGDLS and CDR2 as YYNGEE. CDR3 DNA sequence: TGTGCCAGCAGCGTATCAGGGTCCAATGAGCAGTTCTTC. Protein: CASSVSGSNEQFF.

J is TRBJ2-2 and V is TRBV4-2; the D gene is possibly TRBD2 (6 bases). V was clipped by 1 base and J by 13 bases, with 13 bases between them. Germline CDR1 and CDR2: LGHNA and YNFKEQ. The CDR3 is 13 amino acids. The CDR3 protein is CASSQAWVEGLFF. CDR3 sequence (DNA): TGTGCCAGCAGCCAAGCATGGGTGGAGGGGCTGTTTTTT.